This T cell receptor beta chain stems from a study of blood T cell repertoires in COVID-19. Study as a whole: Acute and convalescent COVID-19 samples came from the United States, Italy and Spain.

Germline assignment: CDR1 SNHLY and CDR2 FYNNEI. This CDR3 comprises 15 residues. The V end lost 5 bases, the J end lost 3 bases, and 13 bases lay between the germline ends. Measured with immunoSEQ multiplex PCR; TCRdb has only the in-frame clones, and not every one. Here the sample spans about 160,000 clones, around 74% being singletons. This rearrangement joins TRBV2 to TRBJ2-2; D ambiguous. The sample was peripheral blood. The origin of this receptor is a woman aged 55-75 years with COVID-19, enrolled during active disease. DNA for the CDR3: TGTGCCAGCAGTTCGCATCGGGTGGACACCGGGGAGCTGTTTTTT. Amino acids: CASSSHRVDTGELFF. The full variable domain, its missing parts supplied by reference TRBV2 and TRBJ2-2, is EPEVTQTPSHQVTQMGQEVILRCVPISNHLYFYWYRQILGQKVEFLVSFYNNEISEKSEIFDDQFSVERPDGSNFTLKIRSTKLEDSAMYFCASSSHRVDTGELFFGEGSRLTVL.